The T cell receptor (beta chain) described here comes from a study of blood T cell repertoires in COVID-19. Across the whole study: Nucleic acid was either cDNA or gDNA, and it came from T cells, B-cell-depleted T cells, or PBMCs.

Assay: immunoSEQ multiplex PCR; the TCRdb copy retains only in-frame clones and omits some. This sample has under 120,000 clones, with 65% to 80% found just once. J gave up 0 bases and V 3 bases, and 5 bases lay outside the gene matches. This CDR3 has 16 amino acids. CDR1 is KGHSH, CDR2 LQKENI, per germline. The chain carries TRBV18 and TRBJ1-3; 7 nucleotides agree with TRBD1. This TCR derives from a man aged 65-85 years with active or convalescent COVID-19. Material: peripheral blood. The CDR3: CASSPDRVSSGNTIYF. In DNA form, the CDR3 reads TGTGCCAGCTCACCCGACAGGGTGAGCTCTGGAAACACCATATATTTT.